The entry below gives a single T cell receptor beta chain sequence along with its context. Source study methods: Counts of nucleated cells, estimated from reference gene primer amplification, were obtained. This table comes from immunoSEQ multiplex PCR, and its TCRdb copy is limited to in-frame clones, with some not included. V and J calls and clone size come straight from that table; D and trimming were deduced from the DNA. The table lists about 60,000 clones, 65% to 90% of them singletons. The data belong to a study of blood T cell repertoires in COVID-19. Study summary: The study drew acute and convalescent COVID-19 samples from the United States, Italy and Spain.

V was clipped by 1 base and J by 10 bases, with 9 bases between them. CDR3 length: 13 amino acids. Germline CDR1 is SGHRS and CDR2 is YFSETQ. This chain uses TRBV5-1 with TRBJ1-6, with D uncertain. The clonotype comes from a man over 45 with COVID-19, enrolled during active disease. The sample was peripheral blood. The CDR3 here is CASSLIEESPLHF. For the CDR3, the DNA is TGCGCCAGCAGCTTGATAGAGGAATCACCCCTCCACTTT.